Sequencing of this T cell receptor beta chain was carried out in a study of T cell responses to AZD1222 COVID-19 vaccine (dated by TCRdb to 2020 to 2023). The study in broad terms: Because spike-specific TCR depth and breadth did not differ between the two schedules, AZD1222 recipients who got a second dose at roughly 4 weeks were pooled with those who got a second dose at roughly 12 weeks. Trial participants were enrolled by age into 18-55, 56-69 and 70-plus year subgroups, with roughly 150, 30 and 60 TCR-sequenced participants respectively. A total of 230 or so trial participants underwent TCR sequencing, of whom 207 received two doses of AZD1222 and around 25 received two doses of the MenACWY control vaccine. The full study reports these points: Vaccine-associated CD4 TCRs spanned the whole spike protein, with dominant responses in regions 160-218 and 743-854. After two AZD1222 doses, both the breadth and the depth of spike-specific TCRs were significantly higher than at day 0 and than in MenACWY recipients. Reportedly, close to half of the unique spike-specific TCRs recognized epitopes lying outside the regions that are mutated in the B.1.351 and B.1.1.7 variants. Most participants were white British and females outnumbered males, and the authors suggested that clonal diversity may have been underestimated. Conclusions about previously exposed vaccinees are limited, since just six AZD1222 recipients were seropositive for SARS-CoV-2 at baseline. In the small 56-69-year group, the increase in depth fell short of significance, most likely because of low power. Because no samples from the day 14 peak response were available, repertoires could be characterized only after the peak T cell response.

The CDR3 regions of human TCRbeta chains were analyzed by immunosequencing. Per the source publication's procedure: Repertoire TCRs were matched against a reference library of SARS-CoV-2-specific TCRs generated with the MIRA antigen-specificity platform. Breadth was defined as the fraction of unique TCRs that were SARS-CoV-2-associated. Depth was defined as the fraction of total T cells that were SARS-CoV-2-associated. Each spike-specific TCR was assigned to its reactive spike region and to a CD4 or CD8 class using the MIRA data. Log10-transformed breadth and depth values were compared by one-way ANOVA with Sidak's multiple comparisons tests. As stored in TCRdb, this immuneACCESS dataset retains in-frame rearrangements with V and J assigned. A fraction of the clones does not appear; measured against another copy, unresolved V genes explain less than half of the discrepancy, and the remainder lacks a known reason. V, J and clone size are taken as reported in that table, and D and trimming were inferred from the DNA itself. The sample table shows roughly 60,000 clones, and over 85% are seen once. The leading ten clones occupy 4% to 5% of the sample.

In light of the paper, this sample's time point label describes: baseline before first vaccination. The vaccinee samples were drawn from two UK trials, COV001 and COV002, one of which was a single-blind randomized controlled phase 2/3 trial testing AZD1222 (ChAdOx1 nCoV-19) in healthy adults. For TCRbeta chain sequencing, PBMC samples from trial participants were taken at day 0 and at day 28 after the second dose. In the case of this clone: Its target antigen remains unknown. Base quality data are lacking; no much larger clone is found one base away.

The CDR3 holds 15 amino acids from the cysteine to the phenylalanine. Only the CDR3 DNA is retained, 45 bases long and in frame from the first base. Per the germline V gene, SGDLS is the CDR1 and YYNGEE is the CDR2. Relative to germline, V is missing 3 bases and J is missing 7 bases, with 9 bases of the junction outside any gene match. The sequences come from peripheral blood, collected on day 0 of AZD1222 vaccination. The sequence was collected from an adult in good health. The receptor chain draws on TRBV9 and TRBJ1-4; TRBD1 lines up with 7 middle nucleotides. This receptor carries the CDR3 CASSAGGVFGEKLFF. At the DNA level, the sequence is TGTGCCAGCAGCGCAGGGGGGGTTTTTGGTGAAAAACTGTTTTTT.